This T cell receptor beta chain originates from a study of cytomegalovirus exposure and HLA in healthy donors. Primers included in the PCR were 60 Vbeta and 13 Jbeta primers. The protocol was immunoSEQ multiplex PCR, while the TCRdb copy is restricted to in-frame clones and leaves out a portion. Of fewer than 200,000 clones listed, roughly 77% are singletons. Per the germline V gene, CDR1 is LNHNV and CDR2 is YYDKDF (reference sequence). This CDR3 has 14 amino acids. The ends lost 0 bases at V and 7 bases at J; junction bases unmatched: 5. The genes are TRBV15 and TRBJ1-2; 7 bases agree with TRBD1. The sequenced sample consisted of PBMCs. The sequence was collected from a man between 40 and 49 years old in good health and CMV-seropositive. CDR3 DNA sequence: TGTGCCACCAGCAGAGATGGGGCAGGGGGTGGCTACACCTTC. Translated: CATSRDGAGGGYTF.